A single T cell receptor (beta chain) is shown here with its context. Its antigen is not known. The data were produced by immunoSEQ multiplex PCR, yet TCRdb's version contains in-frame clones alone and is incomplete. Of about 130,000 clones in the sample, about four fifths were seen once. Specified time point: baseline pretreatment blood. Treatment defined: 15 Gy SBRT to primary tumor, nephrectomy 4 weeks later. After SBRT, blood was collected at 2 and 4 weeks, plus baseline. V gave up 5 bases and J gave up 10 bases; unmatched junction bases: 6. This CDR3 has 15 residues. Germline CDR1 LNHDA, CDR2 SQIVND (reference sequence). The entry originates in a study of radiation and T cells in renal cell carcinoma. On the study more broadly: Nephrectomy followed 15 Gy stereotactic body radiation by 4 weeks.

Whole-study results and caveats: Top tumor clonotypes rose in blood 2 weeks post-radiation, then contracted.

J is TRBJ2-1 and V is TRBV19, with 15 bases fitting TRBD2. The sequencing here drew on blood, taken from a patient whose treatment included radiotherapy and nephrectomy. The TCR comes from an older woman with renal cell carcinoma. DNA for the CDR3: TGTGCCAGTAGTCCGGGACTAGCGGGGGGCGGGGAGCAGTTCTTC. This translates into CASSPGLAGGGEQFF.